The sequence of this T cell receptor (beta chain) was determined in a study of blood T cell repertoires in COVID-19. Whole-study context: Nucleic acid was either cDNA or gDNA, and it came from T cells, B-cell-depleted T cells, or PBMCs.

In the authors' methods: Reference gene primer amplification gave nucleated cell count estimates. Repertoires were generated with immunoSEQ multiplex PCR, while TCRdb's copy carries only in-frame clones and drops some. V and J calls and clone size follow that table, whereas D and trimming were derived from the DNA. The sample gives around 150,000 clones, 81% of which show up once; more than 9.5% is in the top ten. This clonotype was obtained from a man in his sixties with active or convalescent COVID-19. The sequenced material came from peripheral blood.

The chain's CDR3 is CASSLGLNTDTQYF. The CDR3 DNA reads TGTGCCAGCAGCTTGGGACTAAACACAGATACGCAGTATTTT. The chain recombines TRBV5-6 with TRBJ2-3, with a tentative D call TRBD2 (5 bases). With 0 bases removed from V and 2 bases from J, the gap between germline ends came to 7 bases. Germline V lookup: CDR1 SGHDT, CDR2 YYEEEE. CDR3 size: 14 residues.